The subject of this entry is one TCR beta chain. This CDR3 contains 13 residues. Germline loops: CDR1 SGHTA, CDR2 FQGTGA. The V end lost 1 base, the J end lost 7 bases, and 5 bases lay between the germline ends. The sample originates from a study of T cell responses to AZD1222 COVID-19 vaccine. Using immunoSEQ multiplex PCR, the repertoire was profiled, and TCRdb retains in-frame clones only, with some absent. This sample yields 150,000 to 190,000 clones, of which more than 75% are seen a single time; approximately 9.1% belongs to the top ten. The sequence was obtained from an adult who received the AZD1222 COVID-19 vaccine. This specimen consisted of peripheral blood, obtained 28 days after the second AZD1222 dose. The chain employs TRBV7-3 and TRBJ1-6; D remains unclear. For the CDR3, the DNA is TGTGCCAGCAGCTTAAGGTCCAATTCACCCCTCCACTTT. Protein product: CASSLRSNSPLHF. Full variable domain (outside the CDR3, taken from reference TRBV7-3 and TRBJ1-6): GAGVSQTPSNKVTEKGKYVELRCDPISGHTALYWYRQSLGQGPEFLIYFQGTGAADDSGLPNDRFFAVRPEGSVSTLKIQRTERGDSAVYLCASSLRSNSPLHFGNGTRLTVT.